The 27 T cell receptor beta chains reported below all come from one sample, sequenced in a study of post-analysis software for immune sequencing data (dated by TCRdb to about 2015). Beyond this particular receptor, the publication reports: Four to six TRBV segments, including TRBV5-6, TRBV5-1 and TRBV20-1, were significantly more frequent in patients than controls.

These receptors lack a known antigen. The library was prepared using PCR. The reads were generated on an Illumina HiSeq 2500. To reduce PCR and sequencing biases, unique molecular identifiers were incorporated into the TCR beta cDNA libraries. TCRdb ran its own pipeline on the public reads, namely fastp trimming at Q25 and MiXCR clone calling, and kept in-frame beta chains. Identical CDR3 proteins give one entry, which carries the most common genes and DNA. Within this sample are about 770,000 distinct CDR3 sequences, with about 43% of them counted one time only. The top ten hold 4.9% of the sample. Input material: blood. The receptors were gathered from a girl aged 10-17 years with multiple sclerosis.

In this sample, this clonotype turned up a few times. The CDR3 loop reads CASSQGGQGQRETQYF. CDR3 DNA sequence: TGTGCCAGCAGCCAAGGCGGACAGGGTCAACGAGAGACCCAGTACTTC. V is TRBV3-1 and J is TRBJ2-5; 8 bases are a match to TRBD1. Germline CDR1 and CDR2: LGHDT and YNNKEL (reference sequence). The CDR3 contains 16 residues. V lost 1 base to trimming and J lost 4 bases; unmatched junction nucleotides: 8.

This chain links TRBV28 with TRBJ2-7; D may correspond to TRBD1 or TRBD2 (5 bases each). The germline V gene has CDR1 MDHEN and CDR2 SYDVKM. The CDR3 runs to 17 residues. V was trimmed by 5 bases and J by 2 bases, leaving 22 bases between them. In DNA, the CDR3 is TGTGCCAGCAGTCCTCTTCCCCCCGGGGCCCCAACCTACGAGCAGTACTTC. Translated: CASSPLPPGAPTYEQYF.

The chain is built from TRBV30 and TRBJ1-2; 7 positions agree with TRBD1. J was trimmed by 3 bases and V by 5 bases; bases with no gene match: 3. This CDR3 spans 12 amino acids. Germline V gene sequence: CDR1 GTSNPN, CDR2 SVGIG (reference sequence). CDR3 amino acids: CAWGRGDYGYTF. Written as DNA, the CDR3 is TGTGCCTGGGGCAGGGGGGACTATGGCTACACCTTC.

The V gene is TRBV20-1, the J gene TRBJ2-7; maybe TRBD2 (5 bases). The CDR3 runs to 14 residues. The ends were cut back, 2 bases at V and 7 bases at J, with 18 bases in the middle. Germline V CDR1 and CDR2: DFQATT, SNEGSKA (reference sequence). Here the CDR3 DNA reads TGCAGTGCTAGATGGGCGGGCCCCCTCGGGGAGCAGTACTTC. This gives the protein CSARWAGPLGEQYF.

Points on this clonotype: One end of the junction varies from germline; a read error may be responsible. The chain recombines TRBV5-6 with TRBJ2-1; weak D call: TRBD2 (6 bases). Germline values: CDR1 SGHDT, CDR2 YYEEEE. This CDR3 region has 13 residues. In DNA form, the CDR3 reads TGTGCCAGCAACTTGAGGGAGGAGTACGAACAGTTCTTC. Protein: CASNLREEYEQFF.

The V gene is TRBV20-1, the J gene TRBJ2-5; D is unclear. This CDR3 is built from 19 residues. V lost 0 bases and J lost 1, with 24 bases in between. Germline CDR1 DFQATT, CDR2 SNEGSKA (reference sequence). The CDR3 DNA follows: TGCAGTGCTAGAGATATGCCCGGATCAAGGGAAACTCCCCAAGAGACCCAGTACTTC. Translation gives CSARDMPGSRETPQETQYF.

The genes are TRBV10-3 and TRBJ2-3; tentatively, D is TRBD1 (5 bases). With 3 bases removed from V and 4 bases from J, the gap between germline ends came to 14 bases. This CDR3 region has 15 residues. Germline V gene sequence: CDR1 ENHRY, CDR2 SYGVKD. This CDR3 is CAISDIPDSPDTQYF. The CDR3 coding sequence is TGTGCCATCAGTGATATACCCGACAGTCCAGATACGCAGTATTTT.

This clonotype was counted many times. CDR3 sequence: CASSLGGAEQFF. The CDR3 DNA follows: TGTGCCAGCAGTTTGGGGGGGGCTGAGCAGTTCTTC. The gene calls are TRBV12-3 or TRBV12-4 and TRBJ2-1; D may be TRBD2 (7 bases). The CDR3 sequence is 12 residues long. Trimming removed 3 bases from V and 9 bases from J, with 9 bases in between.

This clonotype was observed a handful of times. The rearrangement links TRBV9 to TRBJ2-7; TRBD1 matches 7 bases. The junction had 9 bases not matched to a gene; V was cut back by 3 bases and J by 6 bases. Per germline, CDR1 SGDLS and CDR2 YYNGEE. This CDR3 spans 14 amino acids. The CDR3 DNA reads TGTGCCAGCAGCGCCCATGAGAACAGGGGCGAGCAGTACTTC. Amino acids: CASSAHENRGEQYF.

This clonotype has only a few counts. This sequence joins TRBV12-3 or TRBV12-4 and TRBJ2-7; 14 nucleotides align to TRBD2. The CDR3 totals 15 residues. V lost 7 bases and J lost 2; bases outside the gene matches: 4. The CDR3 region is CASTLGLAGAYEQYF. The CDR3 DNA sequence: TGTGCCAGCACCCTGGGACTAGCGGGAGCCTACGAGCAGTACTTC.

The chain joins TRBV7-9 to TRBJ2-4; either TRBD1 or TRBD2 may fit D (5 bases each). The DNA end favors TRBJ2-7, so the J call may be wrong. Germline CDR1 SEHNR, CDR2 FQNEAQ (reference sequence). There are 14 residues in the CDR3. CDR3 DNA sequence: TGTGCCAGCAGCGGGGGATTAGCGACCTACGAGCAGTACTTC. It yields the protein CASSGGLATYEQYF.

This clonotype has a single count. The junction departs from germline at one end; a sequencing error may be responsible. The chain recombines TRBV20-1 with TRBJ1-4; D is undetermined. CDR3 length: 12 amino acids. CDR1 is DFQATT, CDR2 SNEGSKA, per germline (reference sequence). CDR3 DNA: TGCAGTGCTAGTCTTGAGCTGGAAAAACGGTTTTTT. Translation gives CSASLELEKRFF.

The chain uses TRBV28 and TRBJ2-7; no reliable D call. The germline V gene has CDR1 MDHEN and CDR2 SYDVKM. The CDR3 runs 10 residues. The V and J ends lost 3 bases and 5 bases respectively, with 2 bases between them. The CDR3 coding sequence is TGTGCCAGCAGTTTTGACGAGCAGTACTTC. Translation gives CASSFDEQYF.

This rearrangement joins TRBV7-9 to TRBJ1-5; no reliable D call. Germline V lookup: CDR1 SEHNR, CDR2 FQNEAQ (reference sequence). Trimming took off 2 bases at V and 4 bases at J, with 6 bases between the two ends. The CDR3 runs to 13 residues. CDR3 sequence (DNA): TGTGCCAGCAGCTTATCGGTAAATCAGCCCCAGCATTTT. Translated: CASSLSVNQPQHF.

This clonotype appeared a few times. The V and J genes are TRBV12-3 or TRBV12-4 and TRBJ1-5; tentative D call: TRBD1 (5 bases). This CDR3 is 16 amino acids long. V was shortened by 5 bases and J by 2 bases, with 16 bases between the two germline ends. The CDR3 sequence: CASSRAGTSGNQPQHF. The CDR3, as DNA: TGTGCCAGCAGTCGTGCGGGGACGAGTGGCAATCAGCCCCAGCATTTT.

This clonotype has just a few counts. This sequence joins TRBV12-3 or TRBV12-4 and TRBJ1-2; D gene uncertain. Trimming stripped 4 bases from V and 4 bases from J, with 10 bases between. The CDR3 is 13 residues long. For the CDR3, the DNA is TGTGCCAGCAGTTACCGGGCTCTCTATGGCTACACCTTC. Its protein is CASSYRALYGYTF.

The V and J genes are TRBV6-6 and TRBJ2-7, with D possibly TRBD2 on 6 matching bases. The CDR3 is 13 amino acids. V shed 4 bases and J shed 2 bases, with 9 bases lying between them. Germline V gene lookup returns CDR1 MNHNY and CDR2 SVGAGI (reference sequence). The DNA of the CDR3 is TGTGCCAGCAGTTGGGAGGCCCCCTACGAGCAGTACTTC. Encoded protein: CASSWEAPYEQYF.

The chain recombines TRBV7-2 with TRBJ2-5, with D hard to call. Trimming pared 0 bases from V and 4 bases from J, leaving 12 bases between. The CDR3 is 15 residues long. The germline V gene has CDR1 SGHTA and CDR2 FQGNSA. CDR3 region: CASSLAHGAGETQYF. In DNA, the CDR3 is TGTGCCAGCAGCTTAGCTCACGGAGCAGGAGAGACCCAGTACTTC.

The chain uses TRBV12-3 or TRBV12-4 and TRBJ2-1; D gene ambiguous. Trimming stripped 1 base from V and 10 bases from J, with 8 bases between. This CDR3 comprises 12 residues. The CDR3 region has the DNA TGTGCCAGCAGTTTAGGGGTGGAGGAGCAGTTCTTC. Its translation is CASSLGVEEQFF.

This clonotype was seen a single time. This rearrangement joins TRBV5-1 to TRBJ2-1; tentatively, D is TRBD1 or TRBD2 (5 bases each). The V gene's germline CDR1 is SGHRS and CDR2 YFSETQ. The CDR3 has 15 amino acids. V was shortened by 5 bases and J by 1 base, with 13 bases between the two germline ends. The CDR3 is CASRFGTSSYNEQFF. The CDR3 DNA is TGCGCCAGCAGGTTTGGGACCTCTTCCTACAATGAGCAGTTCTTC.

The chain is built from TRBV6-5 and TRBJ1-2; a weak D match, TRBD1 (5 bases). V lost 8 bases, J lost 7 bases, and 14 bases lay in between. Germline loops: CDR1 MNHEY, CDR2 SVGAGI. This CDR3 comprises 12 residues. The CDR3, as DNA: TGTGCCAGCGCTCCCCCGCAGGGTGGCTACACCTTC. Its protein product is CASAPPQGGYTF.

Details on this clonotype: The CDR3 does not end in the conserved phenylalanine or tryptophan, so this is likely a read error. The chain carries TRBV12-3 or TRBV12-4 and TRBJ2-3, with 10 nucleotides matching TRBD2. The length of the CDR3 is 17 residues. Unmatched junction bases numbered 8, after V lost 5 bases and J lost 0 bases. CDR3 bases: TGTGCCAGCAGTCTCCCTCTAGCGGGAGCTAGCACAGATACGCAGTATTCT. Residues: CASSLPLAGASTDTQYS.

The table lists this clonotype with a few counts. The chain joins TRBV7-2 to TRBJ2-5; D not certain. Per the germline V gene, CDR1 is SGHTA and CDR2 is FQGNSA. This CDR3 has 14 amino acids. The V gene lost 1 base and the J gene lost 5 bases, with 11 bases spanning the gap. CDR3 sequence: CASSLGSATETQYF. DNA for the CDR3: TGTGCCAGCAGCTTAGGCTCGGCGACGGAGACCCAGTACTTC.

This sequence joins TRBV7-6 and TRBJ2-1; TRBD2 might be the D (6 bases). This CDR3 region has 18 residues. Germline V lookup: CDR1 SGHVS, CDR2 FNYEAQ. V was clipped by 5 bases and J by 6 bases, with 26 bases between them. The CDR3 region is CASSGPTVGGRTGNEQFF. In DNA form, the CDR3 reads TGTGCCAGCAGCGGACCGACGGTGGGGGGACGGACTGGCAATGAGCAGTTCTTC.

This clonotype showed up just a few times. The chain links TRBV10-2 to TRBJ1-6; possibly TRBD1 for D (6 bases). Trimming stripped 3 bases from V and 9 bases from J, with 12 bases between. This CDR3 spans 14 amino acids. The V gene's germline CDR1 is WSHSY and CDR2 SAAADI. The CDR3 nucleotides read TGCGCCAGCAGTGACGACAGGTCAAGTTCACCCCTCCACTTT. Protein sequence: CASSDDRSSSPLHF.

This clonotype was seen more than once but under ten times. V usage is TRBV7-8 and J usage is TRBJ2-5; 7 bases fit TRBD1. CDR3 length: 15 residues. Germline lookup yields CDR1 SGHVS and CDR2 FQNEAQ. V lost 3 bases, J lost 5 bases, and 9 bases stayed unmatched. CDR3 amino acids: CASSFGTGDVETQYF. In DNA, the CDR3 is TGTGCCAGCAGCTTTGGCACAGGGGACGTGGAGACCCAGTACTTC.

J is TRBJ2-7 and V is TRBV11-2; 9 bases match TRBD2. The CDR3 runs to 17 residues. The germline CDR1 and CDR2 sequences are SGHAT and FQNNGV. V trimming: 0 bases; J trimming: 0 bases; junction bases outside the gene matches: 6. CDR3 protein: CASSLDSLAGSSYEQYF. CDR3 in DNA: TGTGCCAGCAGCTTAGATAGCCTAGCGGGGAGCTCCTACGAGCAGTACTTC. Together with reference TRBV11-2 and TRBJ2-7, the CDR3 gives the full variable domain: EAGVAQSPRYKIIEKRQSVAFWCNPISGHATLYWYQQILGQGPKLLIQFQNNGVVDDSQLPKDRFSAERLKGVDSTLKIQPAKLEDSAVYLCASSLDSLAGSSYEQYFGPGTRLTVT.